The clone carrying this T cell receptor beta chain was found a few times. This sample was taken from a study of blood T cell repertoires in COVID-19. As for the study in general: Researchers got acute and convalescent COVID-19 samples from the United States, Italy and Spain. Sources were T cells, B-cell-depleted T cells, or PBMCs; the material itself was cDNA or gDNA.

In the original workflow: Using reference gene primer amplification, nucleated cell counts were estimated. Here immunoSEQ multiplex PCR was the method, and the copy in TCRdb shows in-frame clones only, minus some. V and J calls and clone size are given by that table; D and trimming were obtained from the DNA. This table has nearly 65,000 clones, roughly 80% appearing once. The germline V gene encodes CDR1 SGHRS and CDR2 YFSETQ. There are 14 residues in the CDR3. The V gene end was trimmed by 0 bases and the J gene end by 5 bases; junction bases not matched to a gene: 4. The genes are TRBV5-1 and TRBJ1-1; TRBD1 aligns across 7 bases. The sequence came from a human donor in a cohort sampled during active COVID-19. Sequencing was done on a sample of peripheral blood. CDR3 in amino acids: CASSLGQGRTEAFF. The DNA of the CDR3 is TGCGCCAGCAGCTTGGGACAGGGAAGGACTGAAGCTTTCTTT.